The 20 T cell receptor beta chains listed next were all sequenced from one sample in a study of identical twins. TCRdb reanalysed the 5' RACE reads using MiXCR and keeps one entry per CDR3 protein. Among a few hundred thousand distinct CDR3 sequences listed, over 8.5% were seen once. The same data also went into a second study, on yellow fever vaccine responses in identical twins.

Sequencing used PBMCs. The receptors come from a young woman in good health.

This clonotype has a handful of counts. CDR3 loop: CAWEGLAGYNEQFF. The CDR3 nucleotides read TGTGCCTGGGAAGGACTAGCGGGGTACAATGAGCAGTTCTTC. This sequence joins TRBV30 and TRBJ2-1; 12 nucleotides align to TRBD2. J lost 4 bases, V lost 5 bases, and 3 bases had no gene match. The CDR3 spans 14 residues. Germline V CDR1 and CDR2: GTSNPN, SVGIG (reference sequence). The full variable domain, in which reference TRBV30 and TRBJ2-1 provide the parts outside the CDR3, is SQTIHQWPATLVQPVGSPLSLECTVEGTSNPNLYWYRQAAGRGLQLLFYSVGIGQISSEVPQNLSASRPQDRQFILSSKKLLLSDSGFYLCAWEGLAGYNEQFFGPGTRLTVL.

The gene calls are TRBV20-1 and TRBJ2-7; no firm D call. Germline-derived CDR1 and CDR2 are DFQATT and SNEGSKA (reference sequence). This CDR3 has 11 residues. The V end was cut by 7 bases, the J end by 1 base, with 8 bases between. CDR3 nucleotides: TGCAGTGGTGGCGGTTCCTACGAGCAGTACTTC. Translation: CSGGGSYEQYF.

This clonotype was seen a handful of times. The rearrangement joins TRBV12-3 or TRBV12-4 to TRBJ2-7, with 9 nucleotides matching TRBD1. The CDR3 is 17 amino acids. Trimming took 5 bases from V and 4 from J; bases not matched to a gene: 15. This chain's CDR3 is CASSSGTGFSPSYEQYF. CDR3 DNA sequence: TGTGCCAGCAGTAGCGGGACAGGGTTTTCCCCCTCTTACGAGCAGTACTTC.

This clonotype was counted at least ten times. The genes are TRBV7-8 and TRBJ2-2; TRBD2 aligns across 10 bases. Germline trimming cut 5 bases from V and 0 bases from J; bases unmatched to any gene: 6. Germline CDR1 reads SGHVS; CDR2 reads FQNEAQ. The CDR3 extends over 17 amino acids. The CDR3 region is CASSPRLAGANTGELFF. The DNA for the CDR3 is TGTGCCAGCAGCCCCCGACTAGCGGGCGCGAACACCGGGGAGCTGTTTTTT.

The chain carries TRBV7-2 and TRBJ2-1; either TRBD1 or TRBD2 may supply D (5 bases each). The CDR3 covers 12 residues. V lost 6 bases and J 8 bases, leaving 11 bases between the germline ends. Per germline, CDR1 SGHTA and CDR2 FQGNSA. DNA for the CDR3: TGTGCCAGCAGTACCGGGGCTTATGAGCAGTTCTTC. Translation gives CASSTGAYEQFF.

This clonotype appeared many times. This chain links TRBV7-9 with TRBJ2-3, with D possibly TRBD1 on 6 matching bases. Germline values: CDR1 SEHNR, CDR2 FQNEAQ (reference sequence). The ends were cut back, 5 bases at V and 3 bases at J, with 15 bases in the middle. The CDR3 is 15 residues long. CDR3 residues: CASSPTGSVTDTQYF. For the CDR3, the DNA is TGTGCCAGCAGCCCTACAGGGTCGGTAACAGATACGCAGTATTTT.

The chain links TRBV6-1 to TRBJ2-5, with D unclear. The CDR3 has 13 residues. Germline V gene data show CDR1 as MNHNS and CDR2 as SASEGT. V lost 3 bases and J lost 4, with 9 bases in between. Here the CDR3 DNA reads TGTGCCAGCAGTGAGACGGTCGGAGAGACCCAGTACTTC. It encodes CASSETVGETQYF.

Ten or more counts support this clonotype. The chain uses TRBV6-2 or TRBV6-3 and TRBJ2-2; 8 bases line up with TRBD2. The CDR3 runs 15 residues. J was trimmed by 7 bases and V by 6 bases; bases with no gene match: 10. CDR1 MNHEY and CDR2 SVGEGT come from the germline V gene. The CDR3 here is CASSDYGRVIGELFF. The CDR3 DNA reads TGTGCCAGCAGCGACTACGGGAGGGTTATCGGGGAGCTGTTTTTT.

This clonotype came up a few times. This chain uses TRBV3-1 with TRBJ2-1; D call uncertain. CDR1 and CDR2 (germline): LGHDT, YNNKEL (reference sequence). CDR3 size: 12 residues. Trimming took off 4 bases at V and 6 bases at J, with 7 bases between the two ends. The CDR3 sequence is CASSRTFNEQFF. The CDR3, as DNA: TGTGCCAGCAGCCGGACCTTCAATGAGCAGTTCTTC.

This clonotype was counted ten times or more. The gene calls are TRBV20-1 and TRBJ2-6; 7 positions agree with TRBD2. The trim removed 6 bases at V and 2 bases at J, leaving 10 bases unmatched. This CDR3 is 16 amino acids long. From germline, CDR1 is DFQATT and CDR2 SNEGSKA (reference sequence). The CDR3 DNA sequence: TGCAGTGCCAGTTCAGGGAGGGGACCTGGGGCCAACGTCCTGACTTTC. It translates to CSASSGRGPGANVLTF.

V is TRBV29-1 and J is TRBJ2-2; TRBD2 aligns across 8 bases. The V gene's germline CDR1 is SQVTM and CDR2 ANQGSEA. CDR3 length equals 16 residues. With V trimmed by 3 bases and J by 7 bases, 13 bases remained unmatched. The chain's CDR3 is CSVDSRGLGGGGELFF. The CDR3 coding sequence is TGCAGCGTTGATTCCCGGGGACTAGGGGGTGGCGGGGAGCTGTTTTTT.

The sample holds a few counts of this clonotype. CDR3 protein: CASSLEIIRNEQFF. The CDR3 DNA reads as TGTGCCAGCAGCTTAGAGATTATTCGGAATGAGCAGTTCTTC. This chain links TRBV11-2 with TRBJ2-1; D remains ambiguous. This CDR3 is built from 14 residues. Trimming removed 0 bases at V and 7 bases at J, with 10 bases between. Germline-derived CDR1 and CDR2 are SGHAT and FQNNGV.

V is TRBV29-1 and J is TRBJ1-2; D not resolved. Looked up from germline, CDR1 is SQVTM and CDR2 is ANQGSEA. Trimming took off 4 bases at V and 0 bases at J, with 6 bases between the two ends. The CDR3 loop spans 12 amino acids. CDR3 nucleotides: TGCAGCGTTGCTGTCACTAACTATGGCTACACCTTC. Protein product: CSVAVTNYGYTF.

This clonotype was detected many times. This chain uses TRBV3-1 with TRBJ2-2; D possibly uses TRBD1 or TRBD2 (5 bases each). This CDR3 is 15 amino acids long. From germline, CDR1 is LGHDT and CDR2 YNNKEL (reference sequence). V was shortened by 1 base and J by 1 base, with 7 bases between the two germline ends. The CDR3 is CASSQVGENTGELFF. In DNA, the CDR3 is TGTGCCAGCAGCCAAGTGGGGGAGAACACCGGGGAGCTGTTTTTT.

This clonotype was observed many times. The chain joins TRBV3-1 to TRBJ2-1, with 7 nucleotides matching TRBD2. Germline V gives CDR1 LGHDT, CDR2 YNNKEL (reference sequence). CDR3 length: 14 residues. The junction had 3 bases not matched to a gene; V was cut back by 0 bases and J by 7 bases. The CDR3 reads CASSQEWEGNEQFF. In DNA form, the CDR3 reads TGTGCCAGCAGCCAAGAGTGGGAGGGGAATGAGCAGTTCTTC.

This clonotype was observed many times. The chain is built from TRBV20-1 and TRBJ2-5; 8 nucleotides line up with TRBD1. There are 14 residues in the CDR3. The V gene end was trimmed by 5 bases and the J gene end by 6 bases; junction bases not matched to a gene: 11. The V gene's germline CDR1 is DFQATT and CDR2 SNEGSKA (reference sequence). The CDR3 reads CSAPDRVGSQTQYF. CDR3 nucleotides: TGCAGTGCTCCGGACAGGGTCGGTTCACAGACCCAGTACTTC.

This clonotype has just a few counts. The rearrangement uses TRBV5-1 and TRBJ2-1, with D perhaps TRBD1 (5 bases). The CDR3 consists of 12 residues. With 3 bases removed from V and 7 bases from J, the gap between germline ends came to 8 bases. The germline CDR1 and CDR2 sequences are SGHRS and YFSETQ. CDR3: CASSSGINEQFF. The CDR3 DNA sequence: TGCGCCAGCAGCTCAGGGATAAATGAGCAGTTCTTC.

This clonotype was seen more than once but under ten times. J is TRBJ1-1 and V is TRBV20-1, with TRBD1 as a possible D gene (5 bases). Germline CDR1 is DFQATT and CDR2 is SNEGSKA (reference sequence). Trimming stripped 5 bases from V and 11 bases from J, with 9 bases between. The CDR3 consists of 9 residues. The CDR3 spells CSAQGWAFF. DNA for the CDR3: TGCAGTGCTCAGGGTTGGGCTTTCTTT.

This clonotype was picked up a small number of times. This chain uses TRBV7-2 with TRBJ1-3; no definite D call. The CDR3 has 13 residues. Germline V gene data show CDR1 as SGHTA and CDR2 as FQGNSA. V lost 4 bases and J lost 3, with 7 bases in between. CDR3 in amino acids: CASSSSLGNTIYF. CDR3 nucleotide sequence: TGTGCCAGCAGCTCCTCCCTTGGAAACACCATATATTTT.

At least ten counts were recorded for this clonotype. CDR3 loop: CASSFGQGHNEQFF. CDR3 nucleotides: TGTGCCAGCAGCTTCGGACAGGGTCACAATGAGCAGTTCTTC. V is TRBV7-2 and J is TRBJ2-1, with TRBD1 identical over 8 bases. Germline V gene sequence: CDR1 SGHTA, CDR2 FQGNSA. CDR3 length equals 14 residues. V lost 3 bases and J lost 5; bases outside the gene matches: 3.